The 24 T cell receptor beta chains reported below all come from one sample, sequenced in a study of radiotherapy plus CTLA-4 blockade in lung cancer. Some clones are missing from TCRdb's copy, which holds only in-frame ones; the method was immunoSEQ multiplex PCR. The sample lists about 46,000 clones; 77% were seen once. The sequencing used peripheral blood, collected from a patient treated with radiotherapy plus ipilimumab. These receptors all stem from a human donor with non-small cell lung cancer whose response to radiotherapy plus ipilimumab could not be evaluated.

This chain links TRBV7-2 with TRBJ2-6; no definite D call. The CDR3 is made up of 15 amino acids. Trimming took 5 bases from V and 0 from J, leaving 8 bases between them. Germline V CDR1 and CDR2: SGHTA, FQGNSA. CDR3 DNA sequence: TGTGCCAGCAGCCATCAATCCTCTGGGGCCAACGTCCTGACTTTC. It yields the protein CASSHQSSGANVLTF.

Here the CDR3 DNA reads TGTGCCAGCAGTCTGGGGCTGCAGGGTCAGCCCCAGCATTTT. Its translation: CASSLGLQGQPQHF. The chain employs TRBV2 and TRBJ1-5, with D possibly being TRBD1 (5 bases). Trimming left V 5 bases short and J 6 bases short, with 14 bases between. This CDR3 is built from 14 residues. Germline CDR1 SNHLY, CDR2 FYNNEI.

The gene calls are TRBV27 and TRBJ2-7; D might be TRBD1 (6 bases). V lost 2 bases, J lost 1 base, and 9 bases lay in between. This CDR3 comprises 14 residues. Per germline, CDR1 MNHEY and CDR2 SMNVEV (reference sequence). This CDR3 is CASSLGQSSYEQYF. The CDR3 DNA reads as TGTGCCAGCAGTTTAGGACAGTCTTCCTACGAGCAGTACTTC.

The CDR3 DNA reads TGCGCCAGCAGCTTGACTAGTTCGGAGACCCAGTACTTC. Its translation: CASSLTSSETQYF. This rearrangement joins TRBV5-1 to TRBJ2-5; the D gene is possibly TRBD2 (5 bases). The ends were cut back, 1 base at V and 5 bases at J, with 9 bases in the middle. The V gene's germline CDR1 is SGHRS and CDR2 YFSETQ. This CDR3 has 13 amino acids.

The V and J genes are TRBV11-2 and TRBJ2-2; 10 bases are a match to TRBD2. This CDR3 has 17 residues. CDR1 and CDR2 from the germline V gene are SGHAT and FQNNGV. J lost 4 bases, V lost 3 bases, and 8 bases had no gene match. CDR3 coding DNA: TGTGCCAGCAGCTTCCCGGTAGCGGGAGGTTTCACCGGGGAGCTGTTTTTT. It translates to CASSFPVAGGFTGELFF.

The chain combines TRBV19 with TRBJ1-1; no reliable D call. With 1 base removed from V and 6 bases from J, the gap between germline ends came to 9 bases. Germline CDR1 and CDR2: LNHDA and SQIVND (reference sequence). The CDR3 has 13 amino acids. CDR3 protein: CASSIARVPEAFF. The DNA of the CDR3 is TGTGCCAGTAGTATAGCGAGGGTGCCTGAAGCTTTCTTT.

The chain has TRBV10-1 and TRBJ2-5; 11 bases match TRBD2. Germline V CDR1 and CDR2: WNHNN, SYGVQD (reference sequence). CDR3 length: 14 amino acids. The J segment lost 5 bases and the V segment lost 9 bases, leaving 8 bases of the junction unmatched. CDR3 residues: CARLAGGHWETQYF. As DNA, the CDR3 is TGCGCCAGGTTAGCGGGGGGGCATTGGGAGACCCAGTACTTC.

This chain links TRBV6-5 with TRBJ2-5; 7 nucleotides align to TRBD1. The trim removed 1 base at V and 5 bases at J, leaving 4 bases unmatched. This CDR3 spans 14 amino acids. Germline V CDR1 and CDR2: MNHEY, SVGAGI. The CDR3 nucleotides read TGTGCCAGCAGTTACTTGTACAGGGGTGAGACCCAGTACTTC. This codes for CASSYLYRGETQYF.

Notes on this clone: The identical CDR3 is also encoded by other nucleotide sequences in the sample. This CDR3 reads CASSVGLAGGAQETQYF. CDR3 DNA: TGTGCCAGCAGCGTCGGACTAGCGGGAGGGGCCCAAGAGACCCAGTACTTC. J is TRBJ2-5 and V is TRBV9; 15 bases are a match to TRBD2. Looked up from germline, CDR1 is SGDLS and CDR2 is YYNGEE. Losses at the gene ends were 2 bases for V and 1 base for J; bases not matched to a gene: 3. The CDR3 runs to 17 residues.

The rearrangement links TRBV27 to TRBJ1-5; D unresolved. Germline lookup yields CDR1 MNHEY and CDR2 SMNVEV (reference sequence). The CDR3 consists of 12 residues. The ends were cut back, 4 bases at V and 4 bases at J, with 5 bases in the middle. The CDR3 bases are TGTGCCAGCAGTTCCCTGAATCAGCCCCAGCATTTT. It yields the protein CASSSLNQPQHF.

V and J are TRBV4-3 and TRBJ2-2, with 9 bases fitting TRBD1. After removal of 4 bases from V and 3 bases from J, the junction contained 3 bases not matched to a gene. The CDR3 has 15 amino acids. Germline CDR1 reads LGHNA; CDR2 reads YSLEER. CDR3 protein: CASSPRQGDTGELFF. The CDR3, as DNA: TGCGCCAGCAGCCCCAGACAGGGGGACACCGGGGAGCTGTTTTTT.

The CDR3 DNA sequence: TGTGCCAGCAGTGAAGGGGGGACAGGGTTTACAGATACGCAGTATTTT. The encoded protein is CASSEGGTGFTDTQYF. The genes are TRBV25-1 and TRBJ2-3, with 9 bases identical to TRBD1. V lost 2 bases to trimming and J lost 3 bases; unmatched junction nucleotides: 6. Germline CDR1 and CDR2: MGHDK and SYGVNS. This CDR3 is built from 16 residues. The variable domain in full, completed from reference TRBV25-1 and TRBJ2-3, reads EADIYQTPRYLVIGTGKKITLECSQTMGHDKMYWYQQDPGMELHLIHYSYGVNSTEKGDLSSESTVSRIRTEHFPLTLESARPSHTSQYLCASSEGGTGFTDTQYFGPGTRLTVL.

This chain connects TRBV27 to TRBJ2-7; 12 nucleotides match TRBD1. Germline CDR1 MNHEY, CDR2 SMNVEV (reference sequence). With 8 bases clipped from V and 9 bases from J, the junction kept 8 bases outside the gene matches. This CDR3 spans 13 amino acids. CDR3 in DNA: TGTGCCAGCGGTCCAGGGACAGGGGGCGGGCAGTACTTC. It specifies CASGPGTGGGQYF.

This clone was recorded once. The chain is built from TRBV29-1 and TRBJ1-2; a possible D gene is TRBD1 (5 bases). Trimming stripped 3 bases from V and 0 bases from J, with 17 bases between. The CDR3 totals 16 residues. Germline V CDR1 and CDR2: SQVTM, ANQGSEA. Written as DNA, the CDR3 is TGCAGCGTTGACGGGGGACCCCTTTCCTCTAACTATGGCTACACCTTC. It translates to CSVDGGPLSSNYGYTF.

The V call is TRBV6-5, the J call TRBJ2-7, with D possibly TRBD2 on 5 matching bases. Germline-derived CDR1 and CDR2 are MNHEY and SVGAGI. V lost 6 bases, J lost 4 bases, and 13 bases lay in between. The CDR3 contains 13 residues. The CDR3 sequence: CASRRAGHYEQYF. CDR3 nucleotides: TGTGCCAGCAGGAGGGCGGGTCATTACGAGCAGTACTTC.

This chain connects TRBV21-1 to TRBJ1-4. TRBV21-1 is a recognized pseudogene. CDR3 length: 17 residues. The CDR3 region has the DNA TGTGCCAGCAGCAAAGAGCGTGAAACCAAGAGGTATGAAAAACTGTTTTTT. Protein: CASSKERETKRYEKLFF.

The chain has TRBV7-3 and TRBJ2-1; the match to TRBD2 covers 12 bases. This CDR3 is 16 amino acids long. The V segment lost 0 bases and the J segment 6 bases; nucleotides outside the gene matches: 3. Germline V gene sequence: CDR1 SGHTA, CDR2 FQGTGA. The CDR3 bases are TGTGCCAGCAGCTTAACGCTAGCGGGGGGGGGCAATGAGCAGTTCTTC. Amino acid sequence: CASSLTLAGGGNEQFF. The variable domain in full, with the rest retrieved from reference TRBV7-3 and TRBJ2-1, is GAGVSQTPSNKVTEKGKYVELRCDPISGHTALYWYRQSLGQGPEFLIYFQGTGAADDSGLPNDRFFAVRPEGSVSTLKIQRTERGDSAVYLCASSLTLAGGGNEQFFGPGTRLTVL.

The chain employs TRBV28 and TRBJ2-1; TRBD1 agrees at 8 bases. CDR3 size: 13 residues. Germline V gene lookup returns CDR1 MDHEN and CDR2 SYDVKM. V lost 3 bases to trimming and J lost 12 bases; unmatched junction nucleotides: 7. The CDR3, as DNA: TGTGCCAGCAGTTTGGACGACAGGGGCGGGCAGTTCTTC. Translated: CASSLDDRGGQFF. The entire variable domain, with the rest obtained from reference TRBV28 and TRBJ2-1, is as follows: DVKVTQSSRYLVKRTGEKVFLECVQDMDHENMFWYRQDPGLGLRLIYFSYDVKMKEKGDIPEGYSVSREKKERFSLILESASTNQTSMYLCASSLDDRGGQFFGPGTRLTVL.

This chain links TRBV27 with TRBJ2-7; no reliable D call. CDR1 is MNHEY and CDR2 is SMNVEV in the germline V gene (reference sequence). The CDR3 is 13 amino acids. V lost 0 bases and J lost 6, with 9 bases in between. CDR3 region: CASSLSRAAEQYF. CDR3 in DNA: TGTGCCAGCAGTTTATCGAGAGCCGCCGAGCAGTACTTC.

The chain combines TRBV21-1 with TRBJ2-4; the D segment call TRBD1 is taken from the table without a DNA check. TRBV21-1 is labeled a pseudogene. The CDR3 consists of 16 residues. The CDR3 sequence is CASRGPGHLIKNIQYF. CDR3 nucleotides: TGTGCCAGCAGGGGACCGGGACACCTTATCAAAAACATTCAGTACTTC.

This clone occurred a few times. The chain recombines TRBV2 with TRBJ2-1; the match to TRBD2 covers 8 bases. V was clipped by 8 bases and J by 7 bases; unmatched bases: 7. Germline V gene lookup returns CDR1 SNHLY and CDR2 FYNNEI. The CDR3 extends over 13 amino acids. CDR3 residues: CASVSGTSNEQFF. The CDR3, as DNA: TGTGCCAGCGTGTCCGGGACTAGTAATGAGCAGTTCTTC.

V is TRBV5-1 and J is TRBJ1-5; 9 bases map to TRBD1. Trimming took 5 bases from V and 9 from J; bases not matched to a gene: 9. The CDR3 contains 14 residues. Germline V CDR1 and CDR2: SGHRS, YFSETQ. The CDR3 reads CASSRTGEVPPQHF. The CDR3 nucleotides are TGCGCCAGCAGTAGGACAGGGGAGGTGCCGCCCCAGCATTTT.

The rearrangement uses TRBV7-8 and TRBJ2-3; 7 bases are a match to TRBD2. This CDR3 has 17 amino acids. CDR1 and CDR2 (germline): SGHVS, FQNEAQ. V lost 5 bases and J lost 5; bases outside the gene matches: 16. The CDR3 reads CASSPSGGGRAVDTQYF. The CDR3 DNA reads TGTGCCAGCAGCCCCTCTGGGGGTGGGAGGGCGGTAGATACGCAGTATTTT.

This chain connects TRBV28 to TRBJ2-7, with 8 bases lining up with TRBD1. The V gene's germline CDR1 is MDHEN and CDR2 SYDVKM. The trim removed 8 bases at V and 2 bases at J, leaving 8 bases unmatched. The CDR3 is 14 residues long. In DNA form, the CDR3 reads TGTGCCAGCGGACCGACAGGGGAAACCTACGAGCAGTACTTC. Encoded protein: CASGPTGETYEQYF.